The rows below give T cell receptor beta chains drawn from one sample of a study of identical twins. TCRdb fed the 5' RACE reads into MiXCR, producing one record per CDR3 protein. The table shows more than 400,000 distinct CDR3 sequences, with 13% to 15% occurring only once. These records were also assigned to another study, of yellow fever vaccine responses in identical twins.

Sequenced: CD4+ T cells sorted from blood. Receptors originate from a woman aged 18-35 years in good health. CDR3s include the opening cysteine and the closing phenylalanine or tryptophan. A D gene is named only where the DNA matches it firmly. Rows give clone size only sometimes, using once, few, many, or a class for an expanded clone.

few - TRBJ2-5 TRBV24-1 TGTGCCACCAGTGATTTGCAAGCAGGGCAAGAGACCCAGTACTTC CATSDLQAGQETQYF
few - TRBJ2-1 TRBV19 TGTGCCAGTAGTATGCTGCGGTACAATGAGCAGTTCTTC CASSMLRYNEQFF
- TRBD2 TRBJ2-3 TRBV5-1 TGCGCCAGCAGCTTAGCGGGGTTAGTAGATACGCAGTATTTT CASSLAGLVDTQYF
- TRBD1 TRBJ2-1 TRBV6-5 TGTGCCAGCAGTTACTCGATGGACAGGGTACCTTTGGATGAGCAGTTCTTC CASSYSMDRVPLDEQFF
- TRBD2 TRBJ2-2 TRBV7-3 TGTGCCAGCAGCCCCCCGGGACTAGCGGGAGTAAGCGGGGAGCTGTTTTTT CASSPPGLAGVSGELFF
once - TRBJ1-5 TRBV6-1 TGTGCCAGCACGGAGGAGAATAATCAGCCCCAGCATTTT CASTEENNQPQHF
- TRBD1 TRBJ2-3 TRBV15 TGTGCCACCAGCAGACCCTGGGACAGCCCTTTCCGGGCTACCCCCACAGATACGCAGTATTTT CATSRPWDSPFRATPTDTQYF
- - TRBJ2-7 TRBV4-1 TGCGCCAGCAGCCAAGTCCAGGGGCCACCTTACGAGCAGTACTTC CASSQVQGPPYEQYF
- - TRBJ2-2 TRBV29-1 TGCAGCGTTAGAGGGGCGGGCACCGGGGAGCTGTTTTTT CSVRGAGTGELFF
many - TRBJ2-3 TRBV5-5 TGTGCCAGCAGCTTCCCGACAGGTCCAGGGGCCACAGATACGCAGTATTTT CASSFPTGPGATDTQYF
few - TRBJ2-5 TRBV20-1 TGCAGTCCCCGTGGGGGGTCTGTAGAGACCCAGTACTTC CSPRGGSVETQYF
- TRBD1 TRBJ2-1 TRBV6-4 TGTGCCAGCAGTGACGAATCAGGGGGCTATAATGAGCAGTTCTTC CASSDESGGYNEQFF
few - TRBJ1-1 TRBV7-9 TGTGCCAGCAGCTTATCGGCAGTTCTAGCTGAAGCTTTCTTT CASSLSAVLAEAFF
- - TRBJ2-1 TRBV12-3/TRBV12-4 TGTGCCAGCAGTGCCGGTGATGAGCAGTTCTTC CASSAGDEQFF
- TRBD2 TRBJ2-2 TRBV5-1 TGCGCCAGCAGCTTGCTAGCGGGAGCCTCGCCCGGGGAGCTGTTTTTT CASSLLAGASPGELFF
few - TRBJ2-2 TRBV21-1 TGTGCCAGCAGCATATCACAGGGGATCAAGAACACCGGGGAGCTGTTTTTT CASSISQGIKNTGELFF
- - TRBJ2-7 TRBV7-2 TGTGCCAGCAGCGCCGGACCTGAGGAGTACTTC CASSAGPEEYF